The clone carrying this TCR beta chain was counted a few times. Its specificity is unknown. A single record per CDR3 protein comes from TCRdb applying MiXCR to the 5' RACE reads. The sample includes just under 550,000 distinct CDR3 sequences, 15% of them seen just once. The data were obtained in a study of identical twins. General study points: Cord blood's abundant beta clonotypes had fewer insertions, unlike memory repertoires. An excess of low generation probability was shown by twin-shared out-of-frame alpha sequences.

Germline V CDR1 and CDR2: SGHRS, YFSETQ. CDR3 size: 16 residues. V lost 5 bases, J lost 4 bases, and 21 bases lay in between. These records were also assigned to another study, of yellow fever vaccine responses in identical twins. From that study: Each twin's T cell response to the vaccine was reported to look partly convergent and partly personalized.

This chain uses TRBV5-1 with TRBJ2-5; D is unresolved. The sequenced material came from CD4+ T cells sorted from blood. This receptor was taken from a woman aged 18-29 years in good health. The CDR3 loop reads CASSIIGGPTTETQYF. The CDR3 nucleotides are TGCGCCAGCAGTATTATAGGCGGCCCCACCACAGAGACCCAGTACTTC.